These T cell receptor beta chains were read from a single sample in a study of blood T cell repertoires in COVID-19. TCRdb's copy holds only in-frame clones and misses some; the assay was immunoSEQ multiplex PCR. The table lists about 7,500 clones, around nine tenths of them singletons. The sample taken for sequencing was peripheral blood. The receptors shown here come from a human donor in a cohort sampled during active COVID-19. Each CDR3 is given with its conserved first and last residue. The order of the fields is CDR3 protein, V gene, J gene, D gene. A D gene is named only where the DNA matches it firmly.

CASSLNLAGGPSDTQYF	TRBV28	TRBJ2-3	TRBD2
CASSLGLAGNEQFF	TRBV7-9	TRBJ2-1	TRBD2
CASSDRDRGSREQFF	TRBV6-1	TRBJ2-1	TRBD1
CASSLSIGYEQYF	TRBV27	TRBJ2-7	.
CSGGAGGHEQFF	TRBV29-1	TRBJ2-1	.
CASSPQGLAEQHEQFF	TRBV27	TRBJ2-1	TRBD2
CASSKTSDNEQFF	TRBV6-5	TRBJ2-1	TRBD2
CATSPSTDTQYF	TRBV10-3	TRBJ2-3	.
CASSNHIRDRNEKLFF	TRBV21-1	TRBJ1-4	.
CASSSGSFGQYF	TRBV28	TRBJ2-7	.
CASSLSSGSLYNEQFF	TRBV5-1	TRBJ2-1	TRBD2
CASSMTGSGQGYEQFF	TRBV19	TRBJ2-1	.